This T cell receptor beta chain was profiled in a study of blood T cell repertoires in COVID-19 (dated by TCRdb to the early 2020s). General notes on the study: Samples covering the acute and convalescent phases of COVID-19 were provided by collaborators in the United States, Italy and Spain. The sample metadata nearly always contained a de-identified subject ID, COVID-19 status, age in years and sex. The material from the prospective study consisted of cDNA or gDNA derived from T cells, B-cell-depleted T cells, or PBMCs. The dataset comprised deeply sampled blood TCRbeta repertoires from subjects exposed to, actively infected with, or recovered from COVID-19. Where available, HLA class I and class II types were taken from metadata supplied by the sample provider and were not determined by assay-based typing. The samples were drawn from the first 160 participants of the ongoing ImmuneRACE study and from 950 to 1,500 subjects provided by 6 global collaborators. The repertoires were made available in a free public database intended to serve as a resource for research on the immune response to SARS-CoV-2.

The collaborating institutions used their own protocols to collect whole blood in K2EDTA tubes. Collaborator samples were shipped for TCRbeta analysis as frozen whole blood, isolated PBMCs, or DNA extracted from either sample type. Notes on this clone: It has no known antigen specificity. Base qualities were left out, and no much larger clone turns up one base away.

The immunoSEQ Assay, a bias-controlled multiplex PCR, was used to amplify TCRbeta CDR3 regions from genomic DNA. In the original analysis: The number of nucleated cells in each sample was estimated from the amplification of reference gene primers within the assay. Sequence reads were collapsed and filtered to measure the absolute abundance of every unique TCRbeta CDR3 rearrangement. For each sample, productive Simpson clonality was calculated as the square root of Simpson's diversity index across productive rearrangements. In its TCRdb copy, this immuneACCESS table keeps in-frame sequences only and misses some clones. Where compared with another copy, unresolved V genes explain less than half of these, and the others have no known cause. That table supplies the V and J calls and clone size; D and trimming were determined from the DNA. This sample lists about 100,000 clones; approximately 84% were detected once. About 18% of the sample belongs to the ten largest clones.

Looking up the germline V gene yields CDR1 SNHLY and CDR2 FYNNEI. Trimming takes 8 bases off V and 3 bases off J; junction bases not matched to a gene: 9. The CDR3 spans 15 residues, from the cysteine through the phenylalanine. Only the CDR3 DNA is retained, 45 bases long and in frame from the first base. Broad study findings and their caveats: Clinical and demographic metadata were provided uncurated, with the amount varying by source and participant.

This sequence uses TRBV2 and TRBJ2-1; 8 bases in the middle match TRBD2. This clonotype originated in a woman aged 55-75 years with acute or convalescent COVID-19. The source material was peripheral blood. The CDR3 in this case is CASFVRGGDYNEQFF. The DNA sequence follows: TGTGCCAGCTTTGTTCGGGGGGGGGACTACAATGAGCAGTTCTTC. The CDR3, completed at both ends by the reference TRBV2 and TRBJ2-1 genes, gives the full variable domain EPEVTQTPSHQVTQMGQEVILRCVPISNHLYFYWYRQILGQKVEFLVSFYNNEISEKSEIFDDQFSVERPDGSNFTLKIRSTKLEDSAMYFCASFVRGGDYNEQFFGPGTRLTVL.